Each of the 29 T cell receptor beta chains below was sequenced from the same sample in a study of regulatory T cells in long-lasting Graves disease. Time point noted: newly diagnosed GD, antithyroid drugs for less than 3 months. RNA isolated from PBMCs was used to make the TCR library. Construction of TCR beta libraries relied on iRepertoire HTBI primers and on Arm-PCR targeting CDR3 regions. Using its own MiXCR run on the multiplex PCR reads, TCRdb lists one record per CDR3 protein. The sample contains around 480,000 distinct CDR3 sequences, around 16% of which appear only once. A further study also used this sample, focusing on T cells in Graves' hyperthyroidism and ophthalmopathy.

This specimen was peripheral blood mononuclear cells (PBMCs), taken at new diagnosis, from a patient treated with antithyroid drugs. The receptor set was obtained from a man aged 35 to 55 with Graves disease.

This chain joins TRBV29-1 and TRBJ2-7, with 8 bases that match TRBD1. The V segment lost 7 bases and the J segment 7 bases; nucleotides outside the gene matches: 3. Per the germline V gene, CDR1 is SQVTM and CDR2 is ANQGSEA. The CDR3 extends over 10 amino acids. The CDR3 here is CSAQGDEQYF. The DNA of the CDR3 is TGCAGCGCACAGGGGGATGAGCAGTACTTC.

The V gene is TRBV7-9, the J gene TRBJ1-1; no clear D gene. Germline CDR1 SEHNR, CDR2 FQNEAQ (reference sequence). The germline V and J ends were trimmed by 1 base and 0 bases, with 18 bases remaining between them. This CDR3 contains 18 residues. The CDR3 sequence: CASSLVGRTRSMNTEAFF. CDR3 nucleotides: TGTGCCAGCAGCTTAGTTGGCCGAACCAGGTCGATGAACACTGAAGCTTTCTTT.

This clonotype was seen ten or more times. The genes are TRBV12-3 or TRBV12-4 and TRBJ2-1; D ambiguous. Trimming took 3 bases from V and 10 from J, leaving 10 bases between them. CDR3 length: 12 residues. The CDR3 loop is CASSFYLSEQFF. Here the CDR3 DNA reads TGTGCCAGCAGTTTTTATCTCTCGGAGCAGTTCTTC.

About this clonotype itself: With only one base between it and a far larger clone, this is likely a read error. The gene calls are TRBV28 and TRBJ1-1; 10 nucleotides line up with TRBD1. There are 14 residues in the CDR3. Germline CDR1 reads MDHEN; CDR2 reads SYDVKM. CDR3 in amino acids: CASSRQGAGTEASF. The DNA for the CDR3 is TGTGCCAGCAGCCGACAGGGGGCGGGCACTGAAGCTTCCTTT.

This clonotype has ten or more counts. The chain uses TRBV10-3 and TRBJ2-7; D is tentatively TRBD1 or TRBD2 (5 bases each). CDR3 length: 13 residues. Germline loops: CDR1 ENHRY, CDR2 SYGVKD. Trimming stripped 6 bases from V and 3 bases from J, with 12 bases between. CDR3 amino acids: CAISRDPNYEQYF. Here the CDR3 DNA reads TGTGCCATCAGCCGGGACCCGAACTACGAGCAGTACTTC.

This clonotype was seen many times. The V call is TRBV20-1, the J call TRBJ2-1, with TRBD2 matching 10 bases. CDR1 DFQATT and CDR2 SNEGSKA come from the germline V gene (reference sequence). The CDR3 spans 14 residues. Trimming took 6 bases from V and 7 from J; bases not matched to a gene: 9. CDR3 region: CSAEGASGSNEQFF. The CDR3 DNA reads TGCAGTGCCGAGGGGGCTAGCGGGAGTAATGAGCAGTTCTTC.

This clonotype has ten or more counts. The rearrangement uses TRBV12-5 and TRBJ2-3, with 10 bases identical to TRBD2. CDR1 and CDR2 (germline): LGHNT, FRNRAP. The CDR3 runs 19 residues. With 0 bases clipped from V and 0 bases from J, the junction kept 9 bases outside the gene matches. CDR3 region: CASGLVTRLAGASTDTQYF. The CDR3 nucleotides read TGTGCTAGTGGTTTGGTAACCCGACTAGCGGGTGCTAGCACAGATACGCAGTATTTT.

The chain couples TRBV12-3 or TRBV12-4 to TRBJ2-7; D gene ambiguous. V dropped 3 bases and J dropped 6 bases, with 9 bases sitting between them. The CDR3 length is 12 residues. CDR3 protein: CASSFHPPEQYF. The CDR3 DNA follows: TGTGCCAGCAGTTTCCATCCTCCCGAGCAGTACTTC.

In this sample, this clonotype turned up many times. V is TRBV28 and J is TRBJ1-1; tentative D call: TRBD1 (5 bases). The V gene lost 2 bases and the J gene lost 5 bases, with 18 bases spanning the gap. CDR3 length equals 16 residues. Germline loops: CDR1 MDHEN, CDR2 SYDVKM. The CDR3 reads CASSLRGRQRRTEAFF. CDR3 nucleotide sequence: TGTGCCAGCAGTTTACGGGGGAGACAGAGAAGGACTGAAGCTTTCTTT.

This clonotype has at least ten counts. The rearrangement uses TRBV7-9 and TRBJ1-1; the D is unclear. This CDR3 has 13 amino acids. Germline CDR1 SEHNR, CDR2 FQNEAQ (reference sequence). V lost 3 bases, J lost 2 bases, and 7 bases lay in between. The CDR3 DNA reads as TGTGCCAGCAGCTTTTCCGCAAACACTGAAGCTTTCTTT. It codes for CASSFSANTEAFF. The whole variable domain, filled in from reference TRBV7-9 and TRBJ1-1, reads DTGVSQNPRHKITKRGQNVTFRCDPISEHNRLYWYRQTLGQGPEFLTYFQNEAQLEKSRLLSDRFSAERPKGSFSTLEIQRTEQGDSAMYLCASSFSANTEAFFGQGTRLTVV.

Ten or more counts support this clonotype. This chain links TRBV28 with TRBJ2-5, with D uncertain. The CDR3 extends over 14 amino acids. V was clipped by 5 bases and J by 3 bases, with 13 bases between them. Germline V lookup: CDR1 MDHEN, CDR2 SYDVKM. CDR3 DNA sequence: TGTGCCAGCAGTCTACTTTTAGGTGAAGAGACCCAGTACTTC. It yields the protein CASSLLLGEETQYF.

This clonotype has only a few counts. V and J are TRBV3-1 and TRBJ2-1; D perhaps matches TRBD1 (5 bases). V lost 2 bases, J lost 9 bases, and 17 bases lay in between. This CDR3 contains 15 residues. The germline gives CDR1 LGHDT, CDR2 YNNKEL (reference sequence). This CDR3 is CASSQPSQEGVEQFF. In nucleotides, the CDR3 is TGTGCCAGCAGCCAACCCAGCCAGGAAGGGGTTGAGCAGTTCTTC.

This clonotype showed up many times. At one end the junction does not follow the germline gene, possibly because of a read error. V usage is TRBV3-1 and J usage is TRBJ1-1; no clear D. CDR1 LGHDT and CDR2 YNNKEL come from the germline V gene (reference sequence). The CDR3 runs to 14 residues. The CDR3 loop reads CASGQLGVNTEAFF. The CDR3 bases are TGTGCCAGCGGCCAACTAGGAGTGAACACTGAAGCTTTCTTT.

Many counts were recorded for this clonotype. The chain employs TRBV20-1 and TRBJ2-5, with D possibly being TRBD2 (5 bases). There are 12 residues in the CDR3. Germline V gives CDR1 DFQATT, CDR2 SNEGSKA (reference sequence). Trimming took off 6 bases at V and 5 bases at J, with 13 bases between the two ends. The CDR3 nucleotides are TGCAGTGCGCCCGGGAATTATGAGACCCAGTACTTC. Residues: CSAPGNYETQYF.

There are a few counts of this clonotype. The CDR3 region has the DNA TGTGCCAGCAGCCAAAGGACTTTCAGAGGCACTGAAGCTTTCTTT. Translated: CASSQRTFRGTEAFF. The chain links TRBV14 to TRBJ1-1, with D hard to call. V gave up 2 bases and J gave up 4 bases, with 14 bases separating them. The germline CDR1 and CDR2 sequences are SGHDN and FVKESK. The CDR3 has 15 residues.

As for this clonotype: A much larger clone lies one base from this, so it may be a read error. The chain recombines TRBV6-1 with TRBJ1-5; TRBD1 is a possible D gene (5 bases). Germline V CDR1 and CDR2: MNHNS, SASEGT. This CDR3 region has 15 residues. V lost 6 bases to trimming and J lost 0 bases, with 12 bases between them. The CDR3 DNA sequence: TGTGCCAGCAGCCAAGACAGTTATAGCAATCAGCCCCAGCATTTT. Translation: CASSQDSYSNQPQHF.

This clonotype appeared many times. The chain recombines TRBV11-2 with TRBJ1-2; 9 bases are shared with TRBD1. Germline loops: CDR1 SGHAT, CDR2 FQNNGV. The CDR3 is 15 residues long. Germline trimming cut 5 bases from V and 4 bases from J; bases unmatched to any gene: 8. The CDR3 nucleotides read TGTGCCAGCAGCCCGACCAGGACAGGGGCCTATGGCTACACCTTC. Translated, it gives CASSPTRTGAYGYTF.

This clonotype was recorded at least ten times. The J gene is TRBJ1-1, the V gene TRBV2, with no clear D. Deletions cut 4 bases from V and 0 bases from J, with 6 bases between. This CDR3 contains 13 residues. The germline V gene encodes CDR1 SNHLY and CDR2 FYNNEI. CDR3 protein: CASSGEMNTEAFF. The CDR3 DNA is TGTGCCAGCAGTGGAGAAATGAACACTGAAGCTTTCTTT.

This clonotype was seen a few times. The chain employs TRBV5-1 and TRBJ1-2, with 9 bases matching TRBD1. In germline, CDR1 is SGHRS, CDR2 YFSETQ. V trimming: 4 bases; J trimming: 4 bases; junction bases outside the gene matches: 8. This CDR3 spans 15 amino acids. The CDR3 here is CASSLEGTGTYGYTF. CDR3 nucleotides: TGCGCCAGCAGCCTGGAGGGGACAGGGACCTATGGCTACACCTTC.

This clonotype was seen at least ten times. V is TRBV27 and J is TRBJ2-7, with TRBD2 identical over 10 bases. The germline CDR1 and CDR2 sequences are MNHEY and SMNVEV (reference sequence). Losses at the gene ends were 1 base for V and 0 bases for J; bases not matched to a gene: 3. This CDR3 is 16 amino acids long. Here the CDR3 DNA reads TGTGCCAGCAGTTTATTAGCTAGCGGGAGCTCCTACGAGCAGTACTTC. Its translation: CASSLLASGSSYEQYF.

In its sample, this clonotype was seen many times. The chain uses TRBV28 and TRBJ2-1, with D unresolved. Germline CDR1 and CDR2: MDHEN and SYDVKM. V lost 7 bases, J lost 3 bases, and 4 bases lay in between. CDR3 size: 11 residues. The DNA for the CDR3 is TGTGCCAGCACGGACTACAATGAGCAGTTCTTC. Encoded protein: CASTDYNEQFF.

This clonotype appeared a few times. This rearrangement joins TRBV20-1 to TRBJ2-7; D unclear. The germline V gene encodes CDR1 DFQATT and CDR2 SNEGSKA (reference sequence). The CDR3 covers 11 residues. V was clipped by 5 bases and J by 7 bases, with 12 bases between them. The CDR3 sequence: CSAPSVFEQYF. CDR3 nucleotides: TGCAGTGCTCCATCGGTGTTTGAGCAGTACTTC.

The CDR3 nucleotides read TGCGCCAGCAGCATCGACAGGGTGGAGACCCAGTACTTC. This gives the protein CASSIDRVETQYF. The V gene is TRBV5-1, the J gene TRBJ2-5, with 7 positions matching TRBD1. The CDR3 extends over 13 amino acids. Germline trimming cut 4 bases from V and 5 bases from J; bases unmatched to any gene: 5. Germline V gene sequence: CDR1 SGHRS, CDR2 YFSETQ. Drawing the rest from reference TRBV5-1 and TRBJ2-5, the complete variable domain is KAGVTQTPRYLIKTRGQQVTLSCSPISGHRSVSWYQQTPGQGLQFLFEYFSETQRNKGNFPGRFSGRQFSNSRSEMNVSTLELGDSALYLCASSIDRVETQYFGPGTRLLVL.

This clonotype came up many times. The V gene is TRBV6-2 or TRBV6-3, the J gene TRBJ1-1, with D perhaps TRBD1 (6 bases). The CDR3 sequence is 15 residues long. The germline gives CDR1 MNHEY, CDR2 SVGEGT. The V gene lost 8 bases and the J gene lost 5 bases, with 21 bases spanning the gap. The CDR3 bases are TGTGCCAGCCACCTCGGGACACCCGATTGGACTGAAGCTTTCTTT. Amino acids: CASHLGTPDWTEAFF.

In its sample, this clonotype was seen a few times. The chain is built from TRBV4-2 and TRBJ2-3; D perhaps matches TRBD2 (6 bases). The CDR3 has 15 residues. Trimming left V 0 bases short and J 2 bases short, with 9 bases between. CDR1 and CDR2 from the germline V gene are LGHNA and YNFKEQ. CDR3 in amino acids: CASSQEEGHTDTQYF. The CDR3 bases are TGTGCCAGCAGCCAAGAGGAGGGGCACACAGATACGCAGTATTTT.

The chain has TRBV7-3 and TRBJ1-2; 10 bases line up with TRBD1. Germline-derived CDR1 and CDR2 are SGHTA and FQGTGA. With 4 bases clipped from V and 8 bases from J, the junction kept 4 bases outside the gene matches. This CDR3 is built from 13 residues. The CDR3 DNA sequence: TGTGCCAGCAGCTACGGGACAGGGGAGGGCTACACCTTC. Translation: CASSYGTGEGYTF. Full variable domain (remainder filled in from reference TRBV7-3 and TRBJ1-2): GAGVSQTPSNKVTEKGKYVELRCDPISGHTALYWYRQSLGQGPEFLIYFQGTGAADDSGLPNDRFFAVRPEGSVSTLKIQRTERGDSAVYLCASSYGTGEGYTFGSGTRLTVV.

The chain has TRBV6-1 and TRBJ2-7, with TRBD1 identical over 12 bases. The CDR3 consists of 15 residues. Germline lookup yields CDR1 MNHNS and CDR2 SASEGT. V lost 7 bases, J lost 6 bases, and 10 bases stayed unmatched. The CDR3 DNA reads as TGTGCCAGCATCCACTTCGGGACAGGGGGCTTCGAGCAGTACTTC. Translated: CASIHFGTGGFEQYF.

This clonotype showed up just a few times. The CDR3 DNA reads as TGTGCCTGGAGCCGGAGGTCCCCCGTTGGAATCTATGGCTACACCTTC. Protein product: CAWSRRSPVGIYGYTF. This chain uses TRBV30 with TRBJ1-2; no clear D. The CDR3 runs 16 residues. Per the germline V gene, CDR1 is GTSNPN and CDR2 is SVGIG (reference sequence). Trimming removed 3 bases at V and 4 bases at J, with 21 bases between.

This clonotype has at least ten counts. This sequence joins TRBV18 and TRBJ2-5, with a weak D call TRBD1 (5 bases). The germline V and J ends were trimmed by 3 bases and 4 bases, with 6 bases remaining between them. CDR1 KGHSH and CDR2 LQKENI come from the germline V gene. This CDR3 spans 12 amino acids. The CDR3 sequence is CASSPQGETQYF. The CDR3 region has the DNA TGTGCCAGCTCACCCCAGGGAGAGACCCAGTACTTC. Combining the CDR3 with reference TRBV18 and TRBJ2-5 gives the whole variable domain NAGVMQNPRHLVRRRGQEARLRCSPMKGHSHVYWYRQLPEEGLKFMVYLQKENIIDESGMPKERFSAEFPKEGPSILRIQQVVRGDSAAYFCASSPQGETQYFGPGTRLLVL.